The clone carrying this T cell receptor beta chain was counted between two and nine times. What it binds is unknown. It was RNA transcripts that yielded the amplified TCR beta CDR3 regions. The study used the HTBI primer set for a first-round RT-PCR of the TCR CDR3. TCRdb re-analysed the multiplex PCR reads in MiXCR, keeping a single row per CDR3 protein. The data show over 650,000 distinct CDR3 sequences, about 45% seen once. The CDR3 loop spans 15 amino acids. V lost 7 bases to trimming and J lost 7 bases; unmatched junction nucleotides: 14. The germline CDR1 and CDR2 sequences are SQVTM and ANQGSEA. The data belong to a study of T cells in Graves' hyperthyroidism and ophthalmopathy. Study results and caveats: Researchers found most expanded thyroid clonotypes above 0.001 in blood as well.

For the diagnoses, clinical symptoms, serum thyroxine and TRAb, thyroid ultrasound and orbital computed tomography were used. The sequencing sample was made of peripheral blood or thyroid tissue (not recorded which). The sequence was collected from an adult man with Graves' disease, either hyperthyroidism or ophthalmopathy (not recorded which). The chain recombines TRBV29-1 with TRBJ1-5, with TRBD1 matching 9 bases. CDR3 region: CSAILGTGIGQPQHF. The CDR3 region has the DNA TGCAGCGCCATACTCGGGACAGGGATAGGGCAGCCCCAGCATTTT.